Below are 15 T cell receptor beta chains sequenced from a single sample in a study of T-cell reconstitution after alpha-beta-depleted transplantation in children. Unique molecular identifiers featured in how the TCRbeta library was prepared. A single record per CDR3 protein comes from TCRdb applying MiXCR to the PCR reads. The sample shows about 210,000 distinct CDR3 sequences, more than 15% of them seen only once. Material: PBMCs, mostly from graft donor cells, obtained 360 days after TCRalphabeta/CD19-depleted stem cell transplant. The receptors were gathered from a male patient between 2 and 10 years old who had a stem cell transplant for acute lymphoblastic leukemia, so the T cells may come from the graft donor.

This clonotype came up a few times. This chain links TRBV5-6 with TRBJ2-6; D is perhaps TRBD1 (5 bases). This CDR3 contains 18 residues. V shed 6 bases and J shed 0 bases, with 19 bases lying between them. In germline, CDR1 is SGHDT, CDR2 YYEEEE. The CDR3 spells CASNLIVGHNSGANVLTF. Here the CDR3 DNA reads TGTGCCAGCAACCTCATCGTCGGACACAACTCTGGGGCCAACGTCCTGACTTTC.

This clonotype has a single count. The chain employs TRBV6-1 and TRBJ2-1; the D is unclear. Between the trimmed V and J ends, which lost 6 bases and 0 bases, there was a span of 12 bases. The CDR3 totals 15 residues. The V gene's germline CDR1 is MNHNS and CDR2 SASEGT. CDR3 sequence reads: CASSRDDFSYNEQFF. The DNA for the CDR3 is TGTGCCAGCAGCCGAGACGATTTCTCCTACAATGAGCAGTTCTTC.

This clonotype was seen a few times. J is TRBJ2-1 and V is TRBV29-1; D may correspond to TRBD1 or TRBD2 (5 bases each). V was trimmed by 4 bases and J by 0 bases, leaving 10 bases between them. Germline assignment: CDR1 SQVTM and CDR2 ANQGSEA. The length of the CDR3 is 14 residues. CDR3 amino acids: CSVVEGSSYNEQFF. The DNA for the CDR3 is TGCAGCGTTGTCGAGGGGAGCTCCTACAATGAGCAGTTCTTC.

This clonotype was recorded a few times. This chain uses TRBV7-9 with TRBJ1-5, with TRBD1 identical over 7 bases. The CDR3 consists of 13 residues. The junction had 5 bases not matched to a gene; V was cut back by 5 bases and J by 7 bases. Germline CDR1 is SEHNR and CDR2 is FQNEAQ (reference sequence). CDR3 sequence (DNA): TGTGCCAGCAGCCGGACAGGAAGCCAGCCCCAGCATTTT. Translated: CASSRTGSQPQHF.

This chain joins TRBV12-3 or TRBV12-4 and TRBJ1-5, with a weak D call TRBD1 (6 bases). The V and J ends lost 2 bases and 9 bases respectively, with 11 bases between them. CDR3 size: 13 residues. The CDR3 reads CASSLRGHGPQHF. CDR3 sequence (DNA): TGTGCCAGCAGTTTACGGGGGCACGGGCCCCAGCATTTT.

J is TRBJ1-1 and V is TRBV29-1; a possible D gene is TRBD1 (5 bases). Looked up from germline, CDR1 is SQVTM and CDR2 is ANQGSEA. Trimming took off 7 bases at V and 1 base at J, with 10 bases between the two ends. CDR3 length equals 12 residues. The CDR3 nucleotides are TGCAGCGACAGGAGGCCGAACACTGAAGCTTTCTTT. This codes for CSDRRPNTEAFF. Supplemented by reference TRBV29-1 and TRBJ1-1, the full variable domain reads SAVISQKPSRDICQRGTSLTIQCQVDSQVTMMFWYRQQPGQSLTLIATANQGSEATYESGFVIDKFPISRPNLTFSTLTVSNMSPEDSSIYLCSDRRPNTEAFFGQGTRLTVV.

This clonotype was detected a few times. V is TRBV4-2 and J is TRBJ1-3; D gene ambiguous. Germline CDR1 and CDR2: LGHNA and YNFKEQ. V was shortened by 0 bases and J by 4 bases, with 13 bases between the two germline ends. This CDR3 spans 16 amino acids. The CDR3 sequence: CASSQEIGGLGNTIYF. DNA for the CDR3: TGTGCCAGCAGCCAAGAGATTGGAGGGCTCGGAAACACCATATATTTT.

This clonotype was recorded at least ten times. The chain employs TRBV7-9 and TRBJ1-1; possibly TRBD1 for D (6 bases). Germline-derived CDR1 and CDR2 are SEHNR and FQNEAQ (reference sequence). The CDR3 has 13 amino acids. V dropped 8 bases and J dropped 3 bases, with 13 bases sitting between them. CDR3 residues: CASGGQRDTEAFF. The CDR3 coding sequence is TGTGCCAGCGGGGGCCAGAGGGACACTGAAGCTTTCTTT.

The gene calls are TRBV7-2 and TRBJ1-6; D is undetermined. The V gene's germline CDR1 is SGHTA and CDR2 FQGNSA. Trimming removed 3 bases at V and 7 bases at J, with 10 bases between. The CDR3 loop spans 14 amino acids. This CDR3 reads CASSFLQENSPLHF. The CDR3 DNA reads TGTGCCAGCAGCTTTTTGCAGGAAAATTCACCCCTCCACTTT.

This clonotype was detected a few times. The chain uses TRBV2 and TRBJ1-1; D is perhaps TRBD1 (5 bases). V shed 1 base and J shed 4 bases, with 10 bases lying between them. CDR3 size: 14 residues. CDR1 is SNHLY and CDR2 is FYNNEI in the germline V gene. The CDR3 DNA reads as TGTGCCAGCAGTGAAGAGGGTAGGGGCACTGAAGCTTTCTTT. Encoded protein: CASSEEGRGTEAFF.

V and J are TRBV5-1 and TRBJ1-1; 8 nucleotides match TRBD1. V lost 5 bases to trimming and J lost 0 bases; unmatched junction nucleotides: 12. The CDR3 runs to 17 residues. Germline-derived CDR1 and CDR2 are SGHRS and YFSETQ. As DNA, the CDR3 is TGCGCCAGCAGGGACAGGGAGTTGGCGAGGGTGAACACTGAAGCTTTCTTT. Its translation is CASRDRELARVNTEAFF.

This clonotype turned up a few times. This chain uses TRBV6-2 or TRBV6-3 with TRBJ2-1; D call uncertain. This CDR3 has 14 amino acids. Trimming took 0 bases from V and 7 from J, leaving 10 bases between them. CDR1 and CDR2 from the germline V gene are MNHEY and SVGEGT. CDR3 protein: CASSYSLLPNEQFF. The CDR3 nucleotides read TGTGCCAGCAGTTACTCCCTCCTACCAAATGAGCAGTTCTTC.

This chain joins TRBV2 and TRBJ2-1, with 9 bases fitting TRBD1. The V gene end was trimmed by 4 bases and the J gene end by 4 bases; junction bases not matched to a gene: 5. The CDR3 has 15 residues. Germline V gene sequence: CDR1 SNHLY, CDR2 FYNNEI. CDR3 sequence reads: CASSAGTGPYNEQFF. The CDR3 nucleotides are TGTGCCAGCAGTGCCGGGACAGGGCCTTACAATGAGCAGTTCTTC.

The chain joins TRBV29-1 to TRBJ2-5; unclear D gene. The germline V gene encodes CDR1 SQVTM and CDR2 ANQGSEA. The CDR3 is 12 residues long. The V gene lost 3 bases and the J gene lost 4 bases, with 9 bases spanning the gap. As DNA, the CDR3 is TGCAGCGTTGATAATCAGCGAGAGACCCAGTACTTC. Residues: CSVDNQRETQYF.

This rearrangement joins TRBV28 to TRBJ2-3; D is possibly TRBD2 (5 bases). The CDR3 consists of 15 residues. Germline V gene data show CDR1 as MDHEN and CDR2 as SYDVKM. V shed 6 bases and J shed 0 bases, with 13 bases lying between them. The CDR3 bases are TGTGCCAGCAGCCGGACTGGGCCCAGCACAGATACGCAGTATTTT. It translates to CASSRTGPSTDTQYF.